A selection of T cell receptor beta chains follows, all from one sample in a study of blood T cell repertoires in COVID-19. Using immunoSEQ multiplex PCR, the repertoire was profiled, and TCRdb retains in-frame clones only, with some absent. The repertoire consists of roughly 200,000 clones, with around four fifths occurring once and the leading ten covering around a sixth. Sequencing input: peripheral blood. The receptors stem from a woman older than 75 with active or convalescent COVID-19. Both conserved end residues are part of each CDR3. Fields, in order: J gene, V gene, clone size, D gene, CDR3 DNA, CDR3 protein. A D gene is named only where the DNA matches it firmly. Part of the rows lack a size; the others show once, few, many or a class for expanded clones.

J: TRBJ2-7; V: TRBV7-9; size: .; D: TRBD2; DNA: TGTGTCAGCACCAAGGTCCGGGAGGGCGGCGAGCAGTACTTC; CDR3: CVSTKVREGGEQYF
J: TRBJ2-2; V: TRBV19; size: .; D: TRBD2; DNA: TGTGCCAGTAGTCGCCACAGCGGGAGTAGTAACACCGGGGAGCTGTTTTTT; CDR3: CASSRHSGSSNTGELFF
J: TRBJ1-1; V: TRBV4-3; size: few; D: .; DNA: TGCGCCAGCAGCCAAAGGGGACAGAACACTGAAGCTTTCTTT; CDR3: CASSQRGQNTEAFF
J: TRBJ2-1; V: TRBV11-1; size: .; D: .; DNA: TGTGCCAGCAGCCCCGACAATGAGCAGTTCTTC; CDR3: CASSPDNEQFF
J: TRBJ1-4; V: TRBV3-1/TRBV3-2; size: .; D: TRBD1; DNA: TGTGCCACCGGGACAGGGGGCGCCACTAATGAAAAACTGTTTTTT; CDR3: CATGTGGATNEKLFF
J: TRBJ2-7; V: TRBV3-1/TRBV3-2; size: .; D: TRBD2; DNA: TGTGCCAGCAGCCAAGCGGTAGCGGGATGGTACGAGCAGTACTTC; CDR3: CASSQAVAGWYEQYF
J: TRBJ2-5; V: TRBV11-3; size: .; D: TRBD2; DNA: TGTGCCAGCAGCTCAGGACTAGCGGGGGCTGTGACCCAGTACTTC; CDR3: CASSSGLAGAVTQYF
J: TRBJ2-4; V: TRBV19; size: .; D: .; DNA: TGTGCCAGTAGTCCGGGGGTGAGGGGCATGGGCAAAAACATTCAGTACTTC; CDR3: CASSPGVRGMGKNIQYF
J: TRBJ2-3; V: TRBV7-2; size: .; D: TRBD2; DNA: TGTGCCAGCAGCTTAGCGCCCCTAGCGGGGGGGACAGATACGCAGTATTTT; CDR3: CASSLAPLAGGTDTQYF
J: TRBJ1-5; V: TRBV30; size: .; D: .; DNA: TGTGCCTGGAGTAGAGAGGGCCGTCAGCCCCAGCATTTT; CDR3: CAWSREGRQPQHF
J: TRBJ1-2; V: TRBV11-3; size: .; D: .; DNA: TGTGCCAGCAGCTCCGCAGGGTTCGGCTACACCTTC; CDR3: CASSSAGFGYTF
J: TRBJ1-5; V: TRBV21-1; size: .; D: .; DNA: TGTGCCAGCAGCAAGGGACAGGGCGATCAGCCCCAGCATTTT; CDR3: CASSKGQGDQPQHF
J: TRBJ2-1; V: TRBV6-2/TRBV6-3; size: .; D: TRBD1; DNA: TGTGCCAGCAGCCCCAGACAGGGCCGCTCCTACAATGAGCAGTTCTTC; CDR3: CASSPRQGRSYNEQFF
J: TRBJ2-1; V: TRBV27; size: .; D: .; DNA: TGTGCCAGCAGTTTCTGGAGGCGGGAATCCGGGGATGAGCAGTTCTTC; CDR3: CASSFWRRESGDEQFF
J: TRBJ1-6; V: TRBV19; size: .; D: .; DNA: TGTGCCAGTACCGGGGGATCCTATAATTCACCCCTCCACTTT; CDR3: CASTGGSYNSPLHF
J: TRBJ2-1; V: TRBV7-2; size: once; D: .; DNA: TGTGCCAGCAGCTCCCGTCCCAAGGGGGATGAGCAGTTCTTC; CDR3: CASSSRPKGDEQFF
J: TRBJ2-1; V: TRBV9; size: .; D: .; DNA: TGTGCCAGCAGCCCCGGACAGATATACAATGAGCAGTTCTTC; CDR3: CASSPGQIYNEQFF
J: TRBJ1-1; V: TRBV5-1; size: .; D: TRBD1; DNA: TGCGCCAGCAGGCAGGGACAGGGGGCTTCTGAAGCTTTCTTT; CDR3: CASRQGQGASEAFF
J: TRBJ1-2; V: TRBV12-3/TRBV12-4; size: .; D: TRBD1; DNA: TGTGCCAGCAGTCTTAGGACAGGGGGCGGCTACACCTTC; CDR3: CASSLRTGGGYTF
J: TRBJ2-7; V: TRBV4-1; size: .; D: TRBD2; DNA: TGCGCCAGCAGCCAAGATAATAGCGGGATCTCCTACGAGCAGTACTTC; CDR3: CASSQDNSGISYEQYF
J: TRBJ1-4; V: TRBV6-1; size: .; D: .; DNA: TGTGCCAGCAGACAGACGATTAATGAAAAACTGTTTTTT; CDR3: CASRQTINEKLFF
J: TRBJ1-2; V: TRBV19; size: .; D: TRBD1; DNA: TGTGCCAGTAGTAGCGGACAGGAGAATTATGGCTACACCTTC; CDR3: CASSSGQENYGYTF
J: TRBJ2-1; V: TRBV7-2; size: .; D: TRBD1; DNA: TGTGCCAGCAGCTTCCGGACAGGGGCTCCCATGGTCAATGAGCAGTTCTTC; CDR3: CASSFRTGAPMVNEQFF
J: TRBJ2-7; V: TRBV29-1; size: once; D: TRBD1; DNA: TGCAGCGTTGAGTGGTCCCAGGGGGCGGACTACGAGCAGTACTTC; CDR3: CSVEWSQGADYEQYF
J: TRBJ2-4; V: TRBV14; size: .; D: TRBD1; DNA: TGTGCCAGCAGCCAGGGACAGGGTGGTGGAAACATTCAGTACTTC; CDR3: CASSQGQGGGNIQYF
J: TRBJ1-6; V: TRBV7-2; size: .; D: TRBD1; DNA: TGTGCCAGCAGCCTACGGGGACAGATCCACAGCCTGCGTTCACCCCTCCACTTT; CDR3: CASSLRGQIHSLRSPLHF
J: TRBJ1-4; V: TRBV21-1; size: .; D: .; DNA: TGTGCCACCTGGACAGGTTCTAATGAAAAACTGTTTTTT; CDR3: CATWTGSNEKLFF
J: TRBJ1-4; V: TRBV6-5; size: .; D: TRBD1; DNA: TGTGCCAGCACCTTGACAGGGGTGGGCGAAAAACTGTTTTTT; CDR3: CASTLTGVGEKLFF
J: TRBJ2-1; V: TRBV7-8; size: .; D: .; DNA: TGTGCCAGCAGCCAGGGACACGCCTACAATGAGCAGTTCTTC; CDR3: CASSQGHAYNEQFF
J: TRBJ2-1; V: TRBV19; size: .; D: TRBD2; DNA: TGTGCCAGTAGTGGCGCTAGCGGGGGCAAATACAATGAGCAGTTCTTC; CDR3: CASSGASGGKYNEQFF
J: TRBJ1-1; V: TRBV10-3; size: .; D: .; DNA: TGTGCCATCAGTGGTCAGGGGTTCCACAGTGAAGCTTTCTTT; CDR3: CAISGQGFHSEAFF
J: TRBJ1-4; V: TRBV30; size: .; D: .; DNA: TGTGCCTGGAGTGTACGTTGGGGGGGGCTTAATGAAAAACTGTTTTTT; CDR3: CAWSVRWGGLNEKLFF
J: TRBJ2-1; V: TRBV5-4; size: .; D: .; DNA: TGTGCCAGCAGTCCAGGTGGGGCTGTAGGCCACAATGAGCAGTTCTTC; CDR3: CASSPGGAVGHNEQFF
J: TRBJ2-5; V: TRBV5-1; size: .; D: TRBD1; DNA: TGCGCCAGCAGCACGGGACAGCCTGAGGAGACCCAGTACTTC; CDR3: CASSTGQPEETQYF
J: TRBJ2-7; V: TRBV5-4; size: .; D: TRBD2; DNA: TGTGCCAGCAGCATATCCGGACTAGCGGTCCACGAGCAGTACTTC; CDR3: CASSISGLAVHEQYF
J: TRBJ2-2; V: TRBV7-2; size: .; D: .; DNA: TGTGCCAGCAGCTTAGAGCCAGGGCCCGGGGAGCTGTTTTTT; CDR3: CASSLEPGPGELFF
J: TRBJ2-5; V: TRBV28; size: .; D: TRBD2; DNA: TGTGCCAGCAGTGAGACTAGCGGGAGGGTTCTCGAGACCCAGTACTTC; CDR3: CASSETSGRVLETQYF
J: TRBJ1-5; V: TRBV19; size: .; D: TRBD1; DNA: TGTGCCAGTAGTATCCGGACAGGGGGACAGCCCCAGCATTTT; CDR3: CASSIRTGGQPQHF
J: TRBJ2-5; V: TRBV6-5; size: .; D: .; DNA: TGTGCCAGCACGGGGTCGGGGGAGACCCAGTACTTC; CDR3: CASTGSGETQYF
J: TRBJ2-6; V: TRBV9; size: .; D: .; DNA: TGTGCCAGCAGCGTGATGACAGTCTACTCTGGGGCCAACGTCCTGACTTTC; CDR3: CASSVMTVYSGANVLTF
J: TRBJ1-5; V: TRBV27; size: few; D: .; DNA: TGTGCCAGCAGTTTACAGGGGAATCAGCCCCAGCATTTT; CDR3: CASSLQGNQPQHF
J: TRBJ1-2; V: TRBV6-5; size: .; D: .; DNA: TGTGCCAGCAGGGGCATCGGACTACATCGAGGCTACACCTTC; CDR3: CASRGIGLHRGYTF
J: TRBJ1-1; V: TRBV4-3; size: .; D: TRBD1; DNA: TGCGCCAGCAGCCAAGATAGGGACAGTTACACTGAAGCTTTCTTT; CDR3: CASSQDRDSYTEAFF
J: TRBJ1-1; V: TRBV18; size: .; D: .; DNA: TGTGCCAGCTCCGGGACACAGAACACTGAAGCTTTCTTT; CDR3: CASSGTQNTEAFF
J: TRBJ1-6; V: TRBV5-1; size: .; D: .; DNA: TGCGCCAGCAGCTTGGGACAGAATTCACCCCTCCACTTT; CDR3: CASSLGQNSPLHF
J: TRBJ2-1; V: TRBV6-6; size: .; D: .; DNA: TGTGCCAGCAGTTACCCCAACAGGCATGACAATGAGCAGTTCTTC; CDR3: CASSYPNRHDNEQFF
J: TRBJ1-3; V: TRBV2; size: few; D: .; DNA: TGTGCCAGCAGTGGGGGGGGACCCGGAAACACCATATATTTT; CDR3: CASSGGGPGNTIYF
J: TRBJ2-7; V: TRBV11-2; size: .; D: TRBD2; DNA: TGTGCCAGCAGCAATGCGGGGGGGCTCGAGCAGTACTTC; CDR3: CASSNAGGLEQYF
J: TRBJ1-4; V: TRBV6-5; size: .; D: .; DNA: TGTGCCAGCAGTTACTCGGGGCAGAATGAAAAACTGTTTTTT; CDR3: CASSYSGQNEKLFF
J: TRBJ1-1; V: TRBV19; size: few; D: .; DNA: TGTGCCAGTAGTATTTTATTCCAGGGCCTGAACACTGAAGCTTTCTTT; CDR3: CASSILFQGLNTEAFF
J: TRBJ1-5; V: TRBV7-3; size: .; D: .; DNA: TGTGCCAGCAGCCTCGACAGGTTTTTTAGCAATCAGCCCCAGCATTTT; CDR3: CASSLDRFFSNQPQHF
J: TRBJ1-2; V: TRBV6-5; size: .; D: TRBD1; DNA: TGTGCCAGCATTCAGGGGGTAAACTATGGCTACACCTTC; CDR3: CASIQGVNYGYTF
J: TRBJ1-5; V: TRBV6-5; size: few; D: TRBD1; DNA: TGTGCCAGCAGAGGACAGGGAGTGGCGTCCCAGCATTTT; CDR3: CASRGQGVASQHF
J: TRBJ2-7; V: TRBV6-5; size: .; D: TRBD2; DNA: TGTGCCAGCAGCCCACTCGGGGGGGCTGCCTACGAGCAGTACTTC; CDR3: CASSPLGGAAYEQYF
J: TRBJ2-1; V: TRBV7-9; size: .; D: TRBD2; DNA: TGTGCCAGCAGCTTACCGGGACTAGCGGATAATGAGCAGTTCTTC; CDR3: CASSLPGLADNEQFF